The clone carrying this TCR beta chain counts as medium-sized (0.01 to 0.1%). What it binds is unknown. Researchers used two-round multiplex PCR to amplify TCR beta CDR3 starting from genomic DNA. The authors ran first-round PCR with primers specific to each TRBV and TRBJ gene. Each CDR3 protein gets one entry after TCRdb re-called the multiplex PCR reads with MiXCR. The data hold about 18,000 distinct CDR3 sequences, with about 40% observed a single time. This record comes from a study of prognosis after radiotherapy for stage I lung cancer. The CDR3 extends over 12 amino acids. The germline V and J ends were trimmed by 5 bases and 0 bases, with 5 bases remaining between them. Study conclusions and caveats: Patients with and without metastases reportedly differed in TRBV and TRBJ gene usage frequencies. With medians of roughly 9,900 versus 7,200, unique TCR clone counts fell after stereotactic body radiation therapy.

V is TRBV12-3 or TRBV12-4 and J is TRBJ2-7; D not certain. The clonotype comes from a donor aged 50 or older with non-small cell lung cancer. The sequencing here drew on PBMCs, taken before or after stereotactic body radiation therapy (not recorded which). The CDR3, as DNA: TGTGCCAGCAGTCGCAACTCCTACGAGCAGTACTTC. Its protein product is CASSRNSYEQYF.